The subject of this entry is one T cell receptor (beta chain). CDR3 length: 15 amino acids. Unmatched junction bases numbered 10, after V lost 4 bases and J lost 3 bases. Germline V gene lookup returns CDR1 SGDLS and CDR2 YYNGEE. Measured with immunoSEQ multiplex PCR; TCRdb has only the in-frame clones, and not every one. Here the sample spans approximately 2,000,000 clones, 92% being singletons. The data derive from a study of shared clonotypes between healthy human individuals. This receptor was obtained from a man between 18 and 29 years old in good health. Some clones in this sample may be carry-over from other donors' samples. This chain connects TRBV9 to TRBJ2-7, with TRBD1 identical over 7 bases. Sequencing was done on a sample of naive CD4+ T cells from PBMCs. Subset reported: CD45RA+ positively selected. The CDR3 DNA reads as TGTGCCAGCAGCCCCCCCGGGGCAGGGGGCTACGAGCAGTACTTC. Translation: CASSPPGAGGYEQYF. Together with reference TRBV9 and TRBJ2-7, the CDR3 gives the full variable domain: DSGVTQTPKHLITATGQRVTLRCSPRSGDLSVYWYQQSLDQGLQFLIQYYNGEERAKGNILERFSAQQFPDLHSELNLSSLELGDSALYFCASSPPGAGGYEQYFGPGTRLTVT.